The sequence of this TCR beta chain was determined in a study of CD8+ T cells in alopecia areata. The CDR3 is made up of 15 amino acids. Germline assignment: CDR1 MNHEY and CDR2 SVGAGI. Unmatched junction bases numbered 7, after V lost 5 bases and J lost 3 bases. This clone was detected a few times. Antigen unknown. Other nucleotide sequences in the sample specify the same CDR3. Study conclusions and caveats: Lesional scalp, especially alopecia totalis/universalis, showed higher clonality than normal scalp.

RNA was isolated and reverse transcribed to cDNA, the sequencing template. Sequencing was performed with immunoSEQ multiplex PCR; in TCRdb, only in-frame clones are kept and a portion is missing. This sample has about 140,000 clones, with approximately 50% found just once. The rearrangement joins TRBV6-5 to TRBJ1-5; 7 bases map to TRBD1. The material sequenced was CD4+ T cells sorted from blood, taken at week 0. The clonotype originates from a human donor with alopecia areata. CDR3 coding DNA: TGTGCCAGCAGTCGGACAGGCGTCTCCAATCAGCCCCAGCATTTT. It codes for CASSRTGVSNQPQHF.